This is a list of T cell receptor beta chains from one sample in a study of blood T cell repertoires in COVID-19. Profiled with immunoSEQ multiplex PCR; TCRdb holds only in-frame clones, not every one. This table has roughly 330,000 clones, 70% to 90% appearing once. Input material: PBMCs or T cells enriched from blood (not recorded which). All receptors derive from a woman aged 30 to 39 who had recovered from COVID-19. CDR3s include the opening cysteine and the closing phenylalanine or tryptophan. A D gene is named only where the DNA matches it firmly. Some rows have no size entry. The others give once, few or many, or a class for an expanded clone.

j_call	d_call	v_call	clone_size	cdr3_nt	cdr3_aa
TRBJ1-2	NA	TRBV9	few	TGTGCCAGCAGCGTAGGTGCGAATGGCTACACCTTC	CASSVGANGYTF
TRBJ1-1	NA	TRBV5-1	NA	TGCGCCAGCAGCTTGGTTTCGGGAATGAACACTGAAGCTTTCTTT	CASSLVSGMNTEAFF
TRBJ1-1	TRBD1	TRBV29-1	NA	TGCAGCGTTTCACGACAGGGGGCCACTGAAGCTTTCTTT	CSVSRQGATEAFF
TRBJ2-1	TRBD2	TRBV7-2	once	TGTGCCAGCAGCCCGGGACCGCGGGGGGGACCTTCCTACAATGAGCAGTTCTTC	CASSPGPRGGPSYNEQFF
TRBJ1-2	TRBD1	TRBV12-3/TRBV12-4	once	TGTGCCAGCAGACCTGGACAGGGTCGGGGCTACACCTTC	CASRPGQGRGYTF
TRBJ1-2	NA	TRBV7-6	few	TGTGCCAGCAGCTCCCTATGGGGGGATGGCTACACCTTC	CASSSLWGDGYTF
TRBJ2-7	TRBD1	TRBV11-2	NA	TGTGCCAGCAGCTTAGGGGGACAGGGATTGGTTCGAGAGCAGTACTTC	CASSLGGQGLVREQYF
TRBJ2-3	NA	TRBV11-2	NA	TGTGCCAGCAGCTTAATTGGGGGCTACACAGATACGCAGTATTTT	CASSLIGGYTDTQYF
TRBJ1-2	TRBD1	TRBV5-4	NA	TGTGCCAGCAGCTTGAACAGGGGAGCTAACTATGGCTACACCTTC	CASSLNRGANYGYTF
TRBJ2-5	NA	TRBV5-1	NA	TGCGCCAGCAGCTTGGACATCCAAGAGACCCAGTACTTC	CASSLDIQETQYF
TRBJ1-5	TRBD1	TRBV7-9	once	TGTGCCAGCGCCACAGGGGGCGGCAATCAGCCCCAGCATTTT	CASATGGGNQPQHF
TRBJ2-2	NA	TRBV5-5	NA	TGTGCCAGCAGCTCGGACAGTCCCACCGGGGAGCTGTTTTTT	CASSSDSPTGELFF
TRBJ1-2	NA	TRBV3-1/TRBV3-2	NA	TGTGCCAGCAGTGGGAGAGTTTATGGCTACACCTTC	CASSGRVYGYTF
TRBJ1-4	NA	TRBV2	NA	TGTGCCAGCAGTGAACGAAGAGGAGAAAAACTGTTTTTT	CASSERRGEKLFF
TRBJ2-7	TRBD1	TRBV5-5	NA	TGTGCCAGCAGCTTAGGACAGGGGGCGCGGGACGAGCAGTACTTC	CASSLGQGARDEQYF
TRBJ1-4	TRBD1	TRBV5-6	once	TGTGCCAGCAGCTTTCGGGACAGCGATGCAACTAATGAAAAACTGTTTTTT	CASSFRDSDATNEKLFF
TRBJ2-7	NA	TRBV6-1	NA	TGTGCCAGCAGTGATCCTACAGGGTACGAGCAGTACTTC	CASSDPTGYEQYF
TRBJ1-2	NA	TRBV6-5	NA	TGTGCCAGCAGGGGCCTTCGAGGGGGTGATGGCTACACCTTC	CASRGLRGGDGYTF
TRBJ2-1	NA	TRBV7-8	once	TGTGCCAGCAGCCGAGGAAACAGGCTCAATGAGCAGTTCTTC	CASSRGNRLNEQFF
TRBJ2-5	TRBD2	TRBV5-1	once	TGCGCCAGCAGCACCGGGACTAGCGGGCGGTATCAAGAGACCCAGTACTTC	CASSTGTSGRYQETQYF
TRBJ1-2	NA	TRBV11-2	NA	TGTGCCAGCAGCTTAGATCTCACAGACAGAGGGGGTCACTACACCTTC	CASSLDLTDRGGHYTF
TRBJ1-5	TRBD1	TRBV15	NA	TGTGCCACCAGCAGGGACAGGGAGTACAATCAGCCCCAGCATTTT	CATSRDREYNQPQHF
TRBJ1-1	NA	TRBV4-1	once	TGCGCCAGCAGCCAAGGGCAGGGGAACACTGAAGCTTTCTTT	CASSQGQGNTEAFF
TRBJ1-3	NA	TRBV3-1/TRBV3-2	few	TGTGCCAGCAGCCACCCTCGGGAAGGGTACGGAAACACCATATATTTT	CASSHPREGYGNTIYF
TRBJ1-3	NA	TRBV6-5	NA	TGTGCCAGCAGTTACGGCAACACCATATATTTT	CASSYGNTIYF
TRBJ1-4	NA	TRBV6-5	NA	TGTGCCAGCAGTTACACAGGGAGAGCAACTAATGAAAAACTGTTTTTT	CASSYTGRATNEKLFF
TRBJ1-4	NA	TRBV5-6	NA	TGTGCCAGCAGCTTGCCCCCGACAGTTAAAAATGAAAAACTGTTTTTT	CASSLPPTVKNEKLFF
TRBJ1-2	NA	TRBV28	NA	TGTGGTACGGGGGGGCGCTATGGCTACACCTTC	CGTGGRYGYTF
TRBJ1-6	NA	TRBV30	NA	TGTGCCTGGAATTCCCAGGAATCCTCACCCCTCCACTTT	CAWNSQESSPLHF
TRBJ1-5	NA	TRBV6-5	NA	TGTGCCAGCAGCCCCCTTCAGGGGTATGGTCAGCCCCAGCATTTT	CASSPLQGYGQPQHF
TRBJ1-3	TRBD1	TRBV19	NA	TGTGCCAGTAGTATAGATCCAGGGGGCGGAAACACCATATATTTT	CASSIDPGGGNTIYF